The 25 T cell receptor beta chains given below trace back to one sample, sequenced in a study of identical twins. TCRdb re-derived calls from the 5' RACE reads in MiXCR, one entry per CDR3 protein. The sample has roughly 230,000 distinct CDR3 sequences, around 8.8% seen once. A further study also used this sample, focusing on yellow fever vaccine responses in identical twins.

The sample taken for sequencing was CD8+ T cells sorted from blood. The origin of the receptors is a woman under 30 in good health.

The chain carries TRBV5-1 and TRBJ2-7, with D possibly being TRBD1 or TRBD2 (5 bases each). The CDR3 contains 13 residues. V was clipped by 1 base and J by 6 bases, with 11 bases between them. CDR1 and CDR2 from the germline V gene are SGHRS and YFSETQ. CDR3 amino acids: CASSLSGPFEQYF. The CDR3, as DNA: TGCGCCAGCAGCTTGTCGGGGCCTTTCGAGCAGTACTTC.

The chain joins TRBV7-2 to TRBJ2-2; the D gene is possibly TRBD1 (5 bases). Germline V gene lookup returns CDR1 SGHTA and CDR2 FQGNSA. Trimming pared 1 base from V and 5 bases from J, leaving 14 bases between. The CDR3 length is 16 residues. The CDR3 spells CASSLVRGLGTGELFF. CDR3 sequence (DNA): TGTGCCAGCAGCTTAGTTAGGGGATTGGGGACCGGGGAGCTGTTTTTT.

This clonotype has ten or more counts. This rearrangement joins TRBV7-9 to TRBJ2-1; D call uncertain. Deletions cut 3 bases from V and 4 bases from J, with 16 bases between. This CDR3 comprises 16 residues. Germline-derived CDR1 and CDR2 are SEHNR and FQNEAQ (reference sequence). The CDR3 DNA sequence: TGTGCCAGCAGCTTGGCGCAGGAGTCGATTTACAATGAGCAGTTCTTC. It translates to CASSLAQESIYNEQFF.

The chain employs TRBV4-3 and TRBJ2-7; a possible D gene is TRBD2 (7 bases). The CDR3 is made up of 17 amino acids. Germline V gives CDR1 LGHNA, CDR2 YSLEER. V was shortened by 0 bases and J by 3 bases, with 18 bases between the two germline ends. The chain's CDR3 is CASSQEGRGGGLYEQYF. Here the CDR3 DNA reads TGCGCCAGCAGCCAAGAAGGCCGGGGCGGGGGCCTCTACGAGCAGTACTTC.

This clonotype turned up a few times. V is TRBV18 and J is TRBJ1-5, with 8 bases that match TRBD1. Germline CDR1 is KGHSH and CDR2 is LQKENI. The CDR3 loop spans 18 amino acids. The V segment lost 3 bases and the J segment 0 bases; nucleotides outside the gene matches: 10. The CDR3 loop reads CASSPWRTGNYSNQPQHF. The CDR3 nucleotides are TGTGCCAGCTCACCTTGGCGGACAGGGAATTATAGCAATCAGCCCCAGCATTTT.

This clonotype showed up just a few times. The V call is TRBV5-1, the J call TRBJ2-3; 12 positions agree with TRBD2. Germline CDR1 SGHRS, CDR2 YFSETQ. The V gene end was trimmed by 4 bases and the J gene end by 3 bases; junction bases not matched to a gene: 3. The CDR3 is 15 amino acids. The CDR3 spells CASSVTSGGTDTQYF. Here the CDR3 DNA reads TGCGCCAGCAGCGTAACTAGCGGGGGGACAGATACGCAGTATTTT.

The chain uses TRBV6-4 and TRBJ2-1; D gene uncertain. V was pared by 0 bases and J by 4 bases, with 7 bases between. CDR1 is MRHNA, CDR2 SNTAGT, per germline. The CDR3 consists of 14 residues. CDR3 sequence: CASSDSIGYNEQFF. CDR3 in DNA: TGTGCCAGCAGTGACTCTATAGGTTACAATGAGCAGTTCTTC.

This clonotype has at least ten counts. CDR3 loop: CSVGVPHHGGTDTQYF. The CDR3 DNA reads as TGCAGCGTCGGAGTTCCCCACCACGGTGGCACAGATACGCAGTATTTT. The chain employs TRBV29-1 and TRBJ2-3; no definite D call. The CDR3 runs 16 residues. In germline, CDR1 is SQVTM, CDR2 ANQGSEA. Trimming shortened V by 6 bases and J by 1 base, and 20 bases separated the two germline ends.

The J gene is TRBJ2-7, the V gene TRBV7-9; TRBD1 is a possible D gene (6 bases). CDR1 SEHNR and CDR2 FQNEAQ come from the germline V gene (reference sequence). V lost 5 bases, J lost 0 bases, and 14 bases lay in between. The CDR3 consists of 15 residues. This CDR3 is CASSRQDSSSYEQYF. In DNA form, the CDR3 reads TGTGCCAGCAGCCGACAGGATTCAAGCTCCTACGAGCAGTACTTC.

This clonotype was detected only a few times. CDR3 region: CASSLGVDSYEQYF. The CDR3 nucleotides are TGTGCCAGCAGCTTGGGTGTGGATTCCTACGAGCAGTACTTC. This sequence joins TRBV5-5 and TRBJ2-7; D is unclear. The CDR3 spans 14 residues. Germline loops: CDR1 SGHKS, CDR2 YYEKEE (reference sequence). Trimming took 0 bases from V and 1 from J, leaving 8 bases between them.

This clonotype was detected ten times or more. The chain recombines TRBV3-1 with TRBJ1-1, with D uncertain. CDR3 length: 11 amino acids. The germline V gene encodes CDR1 LGHDT and CDR2 YNNKEL (reference sequence). The ends were cut back, 8 bases at V and 7 bases at J, with 11 bases in the middle. The CDR3 bases are TGTGCCAGCGGCGGTCCCGATGAAGCTTTCTTT. Its translation is CASGGPDEAFF.

Only a few counts were recorded for this clonotype. The chain uses TRBV28 and TRBJ2-7; D remains unclear. V was cut by 10 bases and J by 0 bases, with 16 bases left in between. The CDR3 totals 14 residues. Germline-derived CDR1 and CDR2 are MDHEN and SYDVKM. The CDR3 DNA reads as TGTGCCACCACACGACCGGGCAGCTCCTACGAGCAGTACTTC. Translating it yields CATTRPGSSYEQYF.

This clonotype was detected only a few times. The chain has TRBV12-3 or TRBV12-4 and TRBJ2-5, with TRBD1 as a possible D gene (6 bases). The CDR3 loop spans 13 amino acids. V was cut by 7 bases and J by 5 bases, with 14 bases left in between. The CDR3 nucleotides read TGTGCCAGCACCCCGGGACACGGGGAGACCCAGTACTTC. Residues: CASTPGHGETQYF.

This clonotype was seen repeatedly, ten times or more. This chain links TRBV6-5 with TRBJ2-1; no definite D call. V was trimmed by 2 bases and J by 4 bases, leaving 6 bases between them. Germline assignment: CDR1 MNHEY and CDR2 SVGAGI. This CDR3 has 13 residues. In DNA form, the CDR3 reads TGTGCCAGCAGTTACGAAGAATACAATGAGCAGTTCTTC. It is translated as CASSYEEYNEQFF.

The J gene is TRBJ2-1, the V gene TRBV13, with D tentatively TRBD1 (6 bases). V lost 0 bases, J lost 0 bases, and 15 bases lay in between. CDR1 and CDR2 from the germline V gene are PRHDT and FYEKMQ (reference sequence). The CDR3 spans 18 residues. The CDR3 coding sequence is TGTGCCAGCAGCTTAGGTTTAGCAGGGGTCGGCTCCTACAATGAGCAGTTCTTC. This encodes CASSLGLAGVGSYNEQFF.

This clonotype has at least ten counts. The chain has TRBV24-1 and TRBJ2-7, with D hard to call. Germline CDR1 KGHDR, CDR2 SFDVKD. The V end was cut by 4 bases, the J end by 10 bases, with 13 bases between. The CDR3 extends over 12 amino acids. The CDR3 reads CATSESDYGQYF. The CDR3 coding sequence is TGTGCCACCAGTGAATCTGATTACGGTCAGTACTTC.

This clonotype was recorded a few times. The V and J genes are TRBV20-1 and TRBJ2-1; TRBD2 might be the D (5 bases). CDR1 is DFQATT and CDR2 is SNEGSKA in the germline V gene (reference sequence). CDR3 length equals 13 residues. CDR3 in amino acids: CGGRPVEDNEQFF. In DNA, the CDR3 is TGCGGAGGACGGCCAGTTGAGGACAATGAGCAGTTCTTC.

This clonotype was seen a few times. The genes are TRBV7-2 and TRBJ2-1; possibly TRBD2 for D (6 bases). Germline CDR1 SGHTA, CDR2 FQGNSA. V lost 0 bases, J lost 0 bases, and 12 bases lay in between. The CDR3 runs 17 residues. The CDR3 region is CASSLAGLASSYNEQFF. Written as DNA, the CDR3 is TGTGCCAGCAGCTTAGCGGGGCTAGCGAGCTCCTACAATGAGCAGTTCTTC.

This clonotype was detected many times. This chain joins TRBV3-1 and TRBJ2-1; D is ambiguous. The CDR3 runs 12 residues. The germline V and J ends were trimmed by 1 base and 9 bases, with 7 bases remaining between them. Germline CDR1 and CDR2: LGHDT and YNNKEL (reference sequence). As DNA, the CDR3 is TGTGCCAGCAGCCAAGTGGACGGTGAGCAGTTCTTC. It yields the protein CASSQVDGEQFF.

This chain links TRBV12-5 with TRBJ2-3, with 7 bases fitting TRBD2. There are 15 residues in the CDR3. CDR1 and CDR2 (germline): LGHNT, FRNRAP. J lost 0 bases, V lost 2 bases, and 2 bases had no gene match. CDR3 bases: TGTGCTAGTGGTTTGCGCGGGGGTAGCACAGATACGCAGTATTTT. It is translated as CASGLRGGSTDTQYF.

This rearrangement joins TRBV6-5 to TRBJ1-3; no reliable D call. Trimming shortened V by 0 bases and J by 1 base, and 10 bases separated the two germline ends. CDR3 length: 16 residues. The V gene's germline CDR1 is MNHEY and CDR2 SVGAGI. DNA for the CDR3: TGTGCCAGCAGTTACTCGAGACGGGTTTCTGGAAACACCATATATTTT. This sequence encodes CASSYSRRVSGNTIYF.

CDR3 in amino acids: CASNSETSTNEQFF. For the CDR3, the DNA is TGTGCCAGCAACTCCGAAACTAGCACCAATGAGCAGTTCTTC. This chain joins TRBV9 and TRBJ2-1; D is perhaps TRBD2 (6 bases). Trimming removed 6 bases at V and 6 bases at J, with 16 bases between. CDR1 is SGDLS and CDR2 is YYNGEE in the germline V gene. CDR3 length equals 14 residues.

The CDR3 sequence: CSARVQGALGFTEAFF. The CDR3 DNA sequence: TGCAGTGCTAGAGTTCAGGGGGCGCTTGGGTTTACTGAAGCTTTCTTT. The V call is TRBV20-1, the J call TRBJ1-1; 8 positions match TRBD1. The junction had 12 bases not matched to a gene; V was cut back by 1 base and J by 5 bases. The length of the CDR3 is 16 residues. Per germline, CDR1 DFQATT and CDR2 SNEGSKA (reference sequence).

V usage is TRBV29-1 and J usage is TRBJ1-4; D is unresolved. The CDR3 contains 11 residues. V lost 6 bases to trimming and J lost 7 bases, with 9 bases between them. Germline assignment: CDR1 SQVTM and CDR2 ANQGSEA. CDR3 nucleotides: TGCAGCGTCCTTCTAGGTGAAAAACTGTTTTTT. This gives the protein CSVLLGEKLFF.

V is TRBV30 and J is TRBJ2-2, with 8 bases that match TRBD2. Germline V gives CDR1 GTSNPN, CDR2 SVGIG (reference sequence). The CDR3 has 14 residues. The V segment lost 5 bases and the J segment 0 bases; nucleotides outside the gene matches: 2. The CDR3 sequence: CAWEAGANTGELFF. In DNA form, the CDR3 reads TGTGCCTGGGAAGCGGGGGCGAACACCGGGGAGCTGTTTTTT.